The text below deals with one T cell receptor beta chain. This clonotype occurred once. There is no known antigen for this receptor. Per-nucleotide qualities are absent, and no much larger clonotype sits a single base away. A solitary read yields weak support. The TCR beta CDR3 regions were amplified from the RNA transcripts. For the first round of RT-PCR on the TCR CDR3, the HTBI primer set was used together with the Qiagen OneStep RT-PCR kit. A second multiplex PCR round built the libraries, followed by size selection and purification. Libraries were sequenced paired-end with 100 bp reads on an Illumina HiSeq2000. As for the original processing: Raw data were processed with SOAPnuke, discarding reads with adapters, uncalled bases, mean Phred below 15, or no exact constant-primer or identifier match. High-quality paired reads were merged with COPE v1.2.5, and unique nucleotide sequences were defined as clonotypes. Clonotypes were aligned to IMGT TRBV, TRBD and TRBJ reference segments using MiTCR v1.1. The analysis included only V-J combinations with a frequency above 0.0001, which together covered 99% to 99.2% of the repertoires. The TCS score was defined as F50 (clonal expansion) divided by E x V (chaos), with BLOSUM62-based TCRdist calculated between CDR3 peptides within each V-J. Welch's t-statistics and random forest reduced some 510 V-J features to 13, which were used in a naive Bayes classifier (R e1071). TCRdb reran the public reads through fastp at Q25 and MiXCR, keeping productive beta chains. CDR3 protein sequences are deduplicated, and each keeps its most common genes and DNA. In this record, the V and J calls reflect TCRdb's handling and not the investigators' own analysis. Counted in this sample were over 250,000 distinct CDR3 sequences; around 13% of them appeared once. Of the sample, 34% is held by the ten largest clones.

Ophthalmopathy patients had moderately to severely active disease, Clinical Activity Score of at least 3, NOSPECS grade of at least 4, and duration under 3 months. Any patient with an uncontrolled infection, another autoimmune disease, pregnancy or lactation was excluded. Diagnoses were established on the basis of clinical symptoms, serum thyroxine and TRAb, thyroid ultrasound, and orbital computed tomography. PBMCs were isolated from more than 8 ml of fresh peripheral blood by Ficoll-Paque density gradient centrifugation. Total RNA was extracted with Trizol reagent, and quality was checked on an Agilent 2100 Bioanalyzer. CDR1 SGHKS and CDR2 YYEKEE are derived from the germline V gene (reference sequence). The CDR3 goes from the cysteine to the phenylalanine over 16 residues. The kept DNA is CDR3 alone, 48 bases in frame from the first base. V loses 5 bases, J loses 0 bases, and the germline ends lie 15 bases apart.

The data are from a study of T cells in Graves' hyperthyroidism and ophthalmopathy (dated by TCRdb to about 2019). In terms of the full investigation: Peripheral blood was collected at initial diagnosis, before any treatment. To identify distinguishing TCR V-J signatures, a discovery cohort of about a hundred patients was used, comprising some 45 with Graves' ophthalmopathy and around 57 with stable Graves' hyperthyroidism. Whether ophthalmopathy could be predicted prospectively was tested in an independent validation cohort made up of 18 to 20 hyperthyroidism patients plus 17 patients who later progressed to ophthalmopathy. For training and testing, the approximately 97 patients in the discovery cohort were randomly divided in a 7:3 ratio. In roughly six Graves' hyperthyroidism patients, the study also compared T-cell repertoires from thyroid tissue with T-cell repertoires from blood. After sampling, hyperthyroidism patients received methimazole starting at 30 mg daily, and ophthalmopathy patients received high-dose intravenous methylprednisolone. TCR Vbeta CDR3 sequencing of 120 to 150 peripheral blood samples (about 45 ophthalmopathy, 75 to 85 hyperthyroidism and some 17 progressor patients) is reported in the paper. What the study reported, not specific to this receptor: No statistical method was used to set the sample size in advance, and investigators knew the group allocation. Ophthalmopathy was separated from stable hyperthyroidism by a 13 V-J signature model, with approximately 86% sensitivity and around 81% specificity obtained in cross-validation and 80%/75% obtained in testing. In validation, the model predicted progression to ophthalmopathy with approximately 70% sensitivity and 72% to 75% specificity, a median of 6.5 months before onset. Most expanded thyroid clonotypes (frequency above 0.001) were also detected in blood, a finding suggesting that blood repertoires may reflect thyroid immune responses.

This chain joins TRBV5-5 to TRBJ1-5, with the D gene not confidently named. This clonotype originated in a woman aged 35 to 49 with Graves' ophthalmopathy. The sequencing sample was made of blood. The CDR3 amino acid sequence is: CASRPSIDLSNQPQHF. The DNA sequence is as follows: TGTGCCAGCAGACCGTCCATCGACCTTAGCAATCAGCCCCAGCATTTT.